This passage covers 18 T cell receptor beta chains from one sample sequenced in a study of tumor-infiltrating lymphocytes in primary liver carcinoma. Unsorted whole blood yielded the blood RNA, and germline DNA was also extracted. A primer in the constant region served to generate TCR beta cDNA from 500 to 600 ng of total RNA. ARM-PCR, slightly modified, supplied the TCR beta libraries through three nested multiplex PCR rounds. TRBV1-TRBV30 forward primers paired with a C-beta reverse primer drove the first two PCR rounds, approximately 11 cycles each. TCRdb re-derived calls from the multiplex PCR reads in MiXCR, one entry per CDR3 protein. The data show over 250,000 distinct CDR3 sequences, with around 50% seen just once and more than 15% held by the top ten. The material sequenced was peripheral blood. All receptors derive from a woman in her twenties or thirties with primary liver carcinoma and hepatitis B virus infection.

Regarding this clonotype: Since a much larger clone is just one base distant, this may be a read error. J is TRBJ2-3 and V is TRBV29-1; TRBD1 might be the D (5 bases). The CDR3 has 17 residues. Germline V gene data show CDR1 as SQVTM and CDR2 as ANQGSEA. CDR3 bases: TGCAACGTTGCGGCCTTGGTAACAGGATTGTCCACAGATACGCAGTATTTT. Its protein product is CNVAALVTGLSTDTQYF.

The chain combines TRBV12-3 or TRBV12-4 with TRBJ2-3, with 9 bases fitting TRBD2. J lost 6 bases, V lost 2 bases, and 9 bases had no gene match. The length of the CDR3 is 16 residues. The chain's CDR3 is CASSLRSVSGGDTQYF. The CDR3 DNA follows: TGTGCCAGCAGTTTACGATCCGTGAGCGGGGGGGATACGCAGTATTTT.

For this clonotype: A much larger clone is a single base away; this may be a read error. The J gene is TRBJ1-5, the V gene TRBV4-1; possibly TRBD1 for D (6 bases). The CDR3 covers 14 residues. V shed 6 bases and J shed 7 bases, with 16 bases lying between them. CDR1 and CDR2 (germline): MGHRA, YSYEKL. The CDR3 coding sequence is TGCGCCAGCAGAGACGGGGGCGGGGGACAGCCCCAGCATTTT. Protein: CASRDGGGGQPQHF.

This chain joins TRBV5-4 and TRBJ2-1; D ambiguous. Looked up from germline, CDR1 is SGHNT and CDR2 is YYREEE (reference sequence). CDR3 length: 14 residues. Trimming took 3 bases from V and 5 from J, leaving 12 bases between them. The CDR3 DNA follows: TGTGCCAGCAGCTGGGAAACCCTTAACAATGAGCAGTTCTTC. Amino acid sequence: CASSWETLNNEQFF.

This chain uses TRBV11-3 with TRBJ2-3; D gene ambiguous. CDR3 length equals 13 residues. The V gene's germline CDR1 is SGHNT and CDR2 YENEEA. V dropped 2 bases and J dropped 15 bases, with 18 bases sitting between them. DNA of the CDR3: TGTGCCAGCAGCTTAAGCAGAGCAGATAGGCATTATTTT. Residues: CASSLSRADRHYF.

CDR3 region: CASSYIIGRDNNEQFF. CDR3 bases: TGTGCCAGCAGTTACATTATCGGAAGGGACAATAATGAGCAGTTCTTC. This chain uses TRBV4-2 with TRBJ2-1; possibly TRBD1 for D (6 bases). CDR1 is LGHNA, CDR2 YNFKEQ, per germline. There are 16 residues in the CDR3. The V end lost 6 bases, the J end lost 7 bases, and 22 bases lay between the germline ends.

The table lists this clonotype with a count of one. The junction departs from germline at one end; a sequencing error may be responsible. The V and J genes are TRBV11-2 and TRBJ2-7; 7 positions agree with TRBD1. The CDR3 length is 17 residues. CDR1 SGHAT and CDR2 FQNNGV come from the germline V gene. This chain's CDR3 is CANSPYTGTGASYEQYF. CDR3 nucleotide sequence: TGTGCCAACAGCCCCTACACCGGTACAGGGGCCTCCTACGAGCAATACTTC.

This clonotype was picked up a small number of times. One junction end does not reproduce the germline sequence, and a read error may be involved. Here the CDR3 DNA reads TGCGCCAGCAGCCAAGATCGACAGGGGGTAGAGGCCCAGTACTTC. This codes for CASSQDRQGVEAQYF. V gene TRBV4-3 combines with J gene TRBJ2-5, with 9 nucleotides matching TRBD1. CDR3 size: 15 residues. Germline-derived CDR1 and CDR2 are LGHNA and YSLEER.

This clonotype was found many times. The chain is built from TRBV29-1 and TRBJ1-4; D remains ambiguous. Trimming took 3 bases from V and 4 from J, leaving 3 bases between them. The CDR3 spans 11 residues. Germline CDR1 and CDR2: SQVTM and ANQGSEA. The CDR3 loop is CSVDVNEKLFF. In nucleotides, the CDR3 is TGCAGCGTTGACGTTAATGAAAAACTGTTTTTT.

This clonotype was found a few times. The chain couples TRBV10-1 to TRBJ2-4, with TRBD2 identical over 8 bases. CDR1 and CDR2 (germline): WNHNN, SYGVQD (reference sequence). Losses at the gene ends were 11 bases for V and 7 bases for J; bases not matched to a gene: 13. The length of the CDR3 is 14 residues. CDR3: CAHLRAGVLNIQYF. The CDR3 coding sequence is TGCGCCCACTTGCGAGCGGGAGTTTTGAACATTCAGTACTTC.

J is TRBJ1-5 and V is TRBV30, with 7 bases that match TRBD1. Per the germline V gene, CDR1 is GTSNPN and CDR2 is SVGIG (reference sequence). CDR3 length equals 14 residues. The junction had 3 bases not matched to a gene; V was cut back by 3 bases and J by 1 base. CDR3 nucleotide sequence: TGTGCCTGGAGGAGGGGGCACAGCAATCAGCCCCAGCATTTT. It specifies CAWRRGHSNQPQHF.

A few counts support this clonotype. The genes are TRBV5-8 and TRBJ1-1, with D possibly TRBD1 on 6 matching bases. V gave up 4 bases and J gave up 0 bases, with 16 bases separating them. Germline V gives CDR1 SGHTS, CDR2 YDEGEE. CDR3 length: 16 amino acids. The CDR3 region is CASSLRPGHMNTEAFF. The CDR3, as DNA: TGTGCCAGCAGCCTAAGGCCGGGACATATGAACACTGAAGCTTTCTTT.

In regard to this clonotype: One junction end does not reproduce the germline sequence, and a read error may be involved. The chain employs TRBV11-2 and TRBJ2-2; TRBD2 agrees at 14 bases. The CDR3 extends over 19 amino acids. Germline lookup yields CDR1 SGHAT and CDR2 FQNNGV. CDR3 protein: CASSPKGLAGGHDTGELLF. As DNA, the CDR3 is TGTGCCAGCAGCCCGAAAGGACTAGCGGGGGGTCATGACACCGGGGAGCTGTTATTT.

For this clonotype: Compared with germline, one end of the junction differs, possibly owing to a read error. The gene calls are TRBV11-2 and TRBJ2-2, with D perhaps matching TRBD2 (5 bases). Germline assignment: CDR1 SGHAT and CDR2 FQNNGV. There are 15 residues in the CDR3. This CDR3 is CASSLRASGTGELVF. The CDR3 nucleotides are TGTGCCAGCAGCCTCCGCGCGTCGGGCACTGGGGAGCTGGTTTTT.

This clonotype was detected only once. One end of the junction fails to match germline, which may point to a read error. The chain has TRBV11-2 and TRBJ2-1; D gene unclear. The CDR3 runs to 13 residues. The V gene's germline CDR1 is SGHAT and CDR2 FQNNGV. CDR3 protein: CASSIDLPGEQFF. Here the CDR3 DNA reads TGTGCCAGCAGCATAGATCTTCCCGGGGAGCAGTTCTTC.

This clonotype was recorded many times. The chain uses TRBV12-3 or TRBV12-4 and TRBJ1-2; D gene ambiguous. V lost 1 base and J lost 8, with 11 bases in between. The CDR3 runs to 13 residues. The CDR3 nucleotides read TGTGCCAGCAGTTTAGATCGCGGCCGAGGCTACACCTTC. This translates into CASSLDRGRGYTF.

Many counts were recorded for this clonotype. This sequence joins TRBV6-5 and TRBJ2-3; D is perhaps TRBD2 (6 bases). V gave up 0 bases and J gave up 4 bases, with 8 bases separating them. CDR1 and CDR2 (germline): MNHEY, SVGAGI. The CDR3 is made up of 14 amino acids. DNA for the CDR3: TGTGCCAGCAGTTACTCGGACTACTCAGATACGCAGTATTTT. Residues: CASSYSDYSDTQYF.

CDR3 sequence reads: CAISDNWKAKNIQYF. CDR3 DNA: TGTGCCATCAGTGACAACTGGAAAGCCAAAAACATTCAGTACTTC. The chain uses TRBV10-3 and TRBJ2-4; D remains ambiguous. This CDR3 is built from 15 residues. Per germline, CDR1 ENHRY and CDR2 SYGVKD. Trimming pared 3 bases from V and 0 bases from J, leaving 9 bases between.